The 25 T cell receptor beta chains reported below all come from one sample, sequenced in a study of blood T cell repertoires in COVID-19 (dated by TCRdb to 2019 to 2021). Library preparation employed the immunoSEQ multiplex PCR assay. TCRdb took this table from immuneACCESS and kept in-frame rearrangements with V and J called. Such tables lack part of the clones; where checked against another copy, unresolved V genes explain under half of the gap, and the rest is unexplained. Recorded for this sample are 220,000 or so clones; approximately 81% of them occurred a single time. The ten largest clones take up around 3.3% of the sample. Sequencing was done on a sample of peripheral blood. The receptors originated from a woman over 75 with acute or convalescent COVID-19.

The chain combines TRBV6-5 with TRBJ1-1, with 7 bases that match TRBD1. CDR1 and CDR2 from the germline V gene are MNHEY and SVGAGI. CDR3 length: 13 residues. The junction had 4 bases not matched to a gene; V was cut back by 5 bases and J by 4 bases. CDR3 sequence: CASSPPGGTEAFF. CDR3 nucleotides: TGTGCCAGCAGTCCCCCAGGGGGCACTGAAGCTTTCTTT.

The chain couples TRBV6-5 to TRBJ1-1; TRBD1 might be the D (5 bases). CDR1 is MNHEY and CDR2 is SVGAGI in the germline V gene. The CDR3 has 14 residues. Trimming shortened V by 7 bases and J by 5 bases, and 17 bases separated the two germline ends. CDR3 loop: CASIGTSQGTEAFF. The DNA of the CDR3 is TGTGCCAGCATCGGGACTTCCCAGGGAACTGAAGCTTTCTTT.

This clone was detected only once. J is TRBJ2-1 and V is TRBV6-1, with TRBD2 matching over 9 bases. Losses at the gene ends were 3 bases for V and 9 bases for J; bases not matched to a gene: 18. Germline lookup yields CDR1 MNHNS and CDR2 SASEGT. This CDR3 has 18 amino acids. The CDR3 sequence is CASSESQRGAAGGGEQFF. The CDR3 region has the DNA TGTGCCAGCAGTGAGTCCCAGCGGGGGGCCGCCGGAGGAGGTGAGCAGTTCTTC.

The V call is TRBV6-5, the J call TRBJ1-2; 9 bases line up with TRBD1. CDR3 size: 15 residues. The J segment lost 7 bases and the V segment lost 6 bases, leaving 12 bases of the junction unmatched. Germline-derived CDR1 and CDR2 are MNHEY and SVGAGI. The CDR3 DNA reads as TGTGCCAGCAGCGGGGGCGGACAGGGGAGGTTTGGCTACACCTTC. Amino acids: CASSGGGQGRFGYTF.

The CDR3 region has the DNA TGCGCCAGCAACGAGGGACAGGGGTTGGGCAACTATGGCTACACCTTC. This codes for CASNEGQGLGNYGYTF. The chain joins TRBV5-1 to TRBJ1-2; the match to TRBD1 covers 10 bases. The CDR3 contains 16 residues. Germline assignment: CDR1 SGHRS and CDR2 YFSETQ. With 6 bases clipped from V and 2 bases from J, the junction kept 10 bases outside the gene matches.

The rearrangement links TRBV9 to TRBJ2-3; 7 nucleotides line up with TRBD2. V was pared by 1 base and J by 2 bases, with 4 bases of the junction left unmatched. Germline lookup yields CDR1 SGDLS and CDR2 YYNGEE. CDR3 length: 15 amino acids. In nucleotides, the CDR3 is TGTGCCAGCAGCGTATCGGCGGGGGTCACAGATACGCAGTATTTT. As protein: CASSVSAGVTDTQYF.

The V call is TRBV18, the J call TRBJ1-5; tentatively, D is TRBD1 (5 bases). In germline, CDR1 is KGHSH, CDR2 LQKENI. The CDR3 totals 13 residues. The germline V and J ends were trimmed by 1 base and 7 bases, with 8 bases remaining between them. The chain's CDR3 is CASSPQGSQPQHF. DNA of the CDR3: TGTGCCAGCTCACCACAGGGGTCACAGCCCCAGCATTTT.

V is TRBV4-2 and J is TRBJ2-5, with D possibly matching TRBD1 (5 bases). The germline CDR1 and CDR2 sequences are LGHNA and YNFKEQ. The ends were cut back, 1 base at V and 5 bases at J, with 14 bases in the middle. This CDR3 contains 15 residues. The DNA of the CDR3 is TGTGCCAGCAGCCAAGTCCTAGGGGTTGGTGAGACCCAGTACTTC. Protein product: CASSQVLGVGETQYF.

This chain connects TRBV6-2 or TRBV6-3 to TRBJ2-7, with D maybe TRBD1 (6 bases). The germline V and J ends were trimmed by 0 bases and 3 bases, with 12 bases remaining between them. Germline lookup yields CDR1 MNHEY and CDR2 SVGEGT. This CDR3 is built from 15 residues. The CDR3 spells CASSYSQGTLYEQYF. The CDR3, as DNA: TGTGCCAGCAGTTACTCTCAGGGGACCCTCTACGAGCAGTACTTC.

The genes are TRBV12-3 or TRBV12-4 and TRBJ1-1; D unresolved. Deletions cut 3 bases from V and 3 bases from J, with 8 bases between. The CDR3 loop spans 13 amino acids. This CDR3 reads CASSFEVDTEAFF. Written as DNA, the CDR3 is TGTGCCAGCAGTTTCGAGGTGGACACTGAAGCTTTCTTT.

The chain combines TRBV5-1 with TRBJ2-5; D possibly corresponds to TRBD2 (6 bases). This CDR3 has 15 amino acids. Trimming left V 4 bases short and J 5 bases short, with 18 bases between. Germline lookup yields CDR1 SGHRS and CDR2 YFSETQ. The DNA for the CDR3 is TGCGCCAGCAGCCCGTTGGGGCGGGGTGGGGAGACCCAGTACTTC. It translates to CASSPLGRGGETQYF.

V gene TRBV19 combines with J gene TRBJ1-3, with D perhaps matching TRBD1 (6 bases). Trimming shortened V by 7 bases and J by 7 bases, and 14 bases separated the two germline ends. The CDR3 has 13 residues. The germline V gene has CDR1 LNHDA and CDR2 SQIVND (reference sequence). CDR3 protein: CASTRRGGNTIYF. The CDR3 DNA reads TGTGCCAGTACCCGCAGGGGCGGGAACACCATATATTTT. Full variable domain (outside the CDR3, taken from reference TRBV19 and TRBJ1-3): DGGITQSPKYLFRKEGQNVTLSCEQNLNHDAMYWYRQDPGQGLRLIYYSQIVNDFQKGDIAEGYSVSREKKESFPLTVTSAQKNPTAFYLCASTRRGGNTIYFGEGSWLTVV.

This rearrangement joins TRBV18 to TRBJ2-1; D is undetermined. The germline CDR1 and CDR2 sequences are KGHSH and LQKENI. This CDR3 has 13 amino acids. V was pared by 0 bases and J by 12 bases, with 12 bases between. CDR3 in amino acids: CASSPPVVKRQFF. The CDR3 DNA is TGTGCCAGCTCACCACCGGTTGTCAAGCGGCAGTTCTTC.

The chain recombines TRBV20-1 with TRBJ2-5; D gene uncertain. The germline gives CDR1 DFQATT, CDR2 SNEGSKA (reference sequence). V lost 3 bases and J lost 3, with 5 bases in between. The CDR3 is 11 residues long. DNA for the CDR3: TGCAGTGCTAGCACAGAAGAGACCCAGTACTTC. It codes for CSASTEETQYF.

V gene TRBV19 combines with J gene TRBJ1-2; weak D call: TRBD1 (6 bases). CDR1 is LNHDA and CDR2 is SQIVND in the germline V gene (reference sequence). The CDR3 sequence is 15 residues long. V was shortened by 6 bases and J by 4 bases, with 18 bases between the two germline ends. For the CDR3, the DNA is TGTGCCAGTAGCATAATCCTCCGGGACACCTATGGCTACACCTTC. Residues: CASSIILRDTYGYTF.

The chain joins TRBV4-1 to TRBJ1-2, with 7 bases that match TRBD1. Germline assignment: CDR1 MGHRA and CDR2 YSYEKL. The CDR3 runs 14 residues. V was clipped by 5 bases and J by 2 bases; unmatched bases: 5. The CDR3 nucleotides read TGCGCCAGCAGCTTGGACAGGAGAAACTATGGCTACACCTTC. The encoded protein is CASSLDRRNYGYTF.

The rearrangement joins TRBV7-2 to TRBJ2-2; 7 bases agree with TRBD1. Trimming at V came to 2 bases and at J to 7 bases, leaving 10 bases not matched to a gene. This CDR3 comprises 16 residues. Germline V gene lookup returns CDR1 SGHTA and CDR2 FQGNSA. Here the CDR3 reads CASSLRFDREIGELFF. The CDR3 DNA reads TGTGCCAGCAGCTTACGATTCGACAGGGAGATCGGGGAGCTGTTTTTT.

This chain joins TRBV6-5 and TRBJ1-5, with D perhaps matching TRBD1 (6 bases). The CDR3 runs to 15 residues. CDR1 and CDR2 from the germline V gene are MNHEY and SVGAGI. With 11 bases removed from V and 4 bases from J, the gap between germline ends came to 21 bases. This CDR3 is CAARTGDTENQPQHF. The DNA of the CDR3 is TGTGCCGCTCGAACCGGGGACACAGAGAATCAGCCCCAGCATTTT.

This chain links TRBV6-1 with TRBJ1-2; 10 positions agree with TRBD1. CDR3 length equals 14 residues. The V segment lost 6 bases and the J segment 3 bases; nucleotides outside the gene matches: 4. Germline V CDR1 and CDR2: MNHNS, SASEGT. CDR3 nucleotide sequence: TGTGCCAGCAGCAGGGACAGGGGTTACTATGGCTACACCTTC. This translates into CASSRDRGYYGYTF.

This chain joins TRBV7-2 and TRBJ2-3; 9 positions agree with TRBD2. Trimming at V came to 2 bases and at J to 1 base, leaving 4 bases not matched to a gene. CDR1 and CDR2 from the germline V gene are SGHTA and FQGNSA. The CDR3 is 16 residues long. The CDR3 protein is CASSLRASGGTDTQYF. CDR3 bases: TGTGCCAGCAGCTTAAGAGCTAGCGGGGGCACAGATACGCAGTATTTT.

This clone was recorded a few times. The chain uses TRBV13 and TRBJ2-5; 9 bases match TRBD2. CDR3 size: 15 residues. Germline CDR1 is PRHDT and CDR2 is FYEKMQ (reference sequence). V dropped 5 bases and J dropped 1; count of bases not matched to a gene: 5. CDR3 DNA: TGTGCCAGCAGCCCACTAGCGGGTGTCCAAGAGACCCAGTACTTC. Amino acid sequence: CASSPLAGVQETQYF. The full variable domain, rest sourced from reference TRBV13 and TRBJ2-5, is AAGVIQSPRHLIKEKRETATLKCYPIPRHDTVYWYQQGPGQDPQFLISFYEKMQSDKGSIPDRFSAQQFSDYHSELNMSSLELGDSALYFCASSPLAGVQETQYFGPGTRLLVL.

This sequence joins TRBV28 and TRBJ2-2; D uncertain. Germline V gene data show CDR1 as MDHEN and CDR2 as SYDVKM. This CDR3 spans 14 amino acids. V shed 6 bases and J shed 2 bases, with 10 bases lying between them. The CDR3 DNA reads as TGTGCCAGCAGCTTTCGTCTAAACACCGGGGAGCTGTTTTTT. It encodes CASSFRLNTGELFF.

The V call is TRBV5-1, the J call TRBJ2-2; a weak D match, TRBD2 (5 bases). The germline V gene has CDR1 SGHRS and CDR2 YFSETQ. Trimming removed 1 base from V and 0 bases from J, with 13 bases in between. The CDR3 covers 17 residues. The CDR3 loop reads CASSLPPRTSNTGELFF. In DNA form, the CDR3 reads TGCGCCAGCAGCTTGCCACCCCGGACTTCGAACACCGGGGAGCTGTTTTTT.

This chain uses TRBV15 with TRBJ1-2; TRBD1 matches 8 bases. Germline trimming cut 0 bases from V and 4 bases from J; bases unmatched to any gene: 7. This CDR3 has 16 residues. In germline, CDR1 is LNHNV, CDR2 YYDKDF (reference sequence). CDR3 DNA: TGTGCCACCAGCAGAGATCTGTTGGGACAGGCCTATGGCTACACCTTC. It codes for CATSRDLLGQAYGYTF.

The chain has TRBV2 and TRBJ2-5, with 8 bases identical to TRBD2. This CDR3 is 16 amino acids long. V lost 6 bases to trimming and J lost 1 base; unmatched junction nucleotides: 10. Germline CDR1 SNHLY, CDR2 FYNNEI. CDR3 region: CASSPGGGGFQETQYF. The CDR3 DNA follows: TGTGCCAGCAGCCCCGGGGGCGGGGGGTTCCAAGAGACCCAGTACTTC.